The 27 T cell receptor beta chains below were found in one sample sequenced in a study of blood T cells in healthy people across ages. Combining a sample-barcoded 5' primer with a J-beta primer mix, a second PCR ran for about 6 to 11 cycles. One entry per CDR3 protein results from TCRdb running MiXCR on the 5' RACE reads. The sample lists 750,000 to 950,000 distinct CDR3 sequences, 20% to 30% seen once, with 3% in the top ten. These data were likewise used in another study, on T cells of mothers and their children.

The source material was blood. The source of these receptors is a boy aged 5-17 years in good health.

V is TRBV2 and J is TRBJ2-3; D not certain. Per germline, CDR1 SNHLY and CDR2 FYNNEI. The V and J ends lost 4 bases and 5 bases respectively, with 10 bases between them. There are 13 residues in the CDR3. In DNA form, the CDR3 reads TGTGCCAGCAGTGGCGGACGTTTAGATACGCAGTATTTT. Translated: CASSGGRLDTQYF.

The V gene is TRBV7-3, the J gene TRBJ2-1; 13 positions match TRBD2. CDR1 and CDR2 from the germline V gene are SGHTA and FQGTGA. V lost 5 bases, J lost 9 bases, and 7 bases stayed unmatched. CDR3 length equals 15 residues. The chain's CDR3 is CASSPRLAGGSEQFF. Written as DNA, the CDR3 is TGTGCCAGCAGCCCAAGACTAGCGGGGGGCTCTGAGCAGTTCTTC. The full variable domain, in which reference TRBV7-3 and TRBJ2-1 provide the parts outside the CDR3, is GAGVSQTPSNKVTEKGKYVELRCDPISGHTALYWYRQSLGQGPEFLIYFQGTGAADDSGLPNDRFFAVRPEGSVSTLKIQRTERGDSAVYLCASSPRLAGGSEQFFGPGTRLTVL.

This rearrangement joins TRBV13 to TRBJ2-4; D might be TRBD2 (6 bases). CDR1 and CDR2 from the germline V gene are PRHDT and FYEKMQ (reference sequence). V was cut by 4 bases and J by 9 bases, with 16 bases left in between. This CDR3 comprises 14 residues. CDR3 in amino acids: CASSSDPTAGIQYF. The CDR3 DNA follows: TGTGCCAGCAGCTCGGACCCTACAGCGGGCATTCAGTACTTC.

The chain joins TRBV5-5 to TRBJ2-5; 10 bases map to TRBD1. Germline CDR1 reads SGHKS; CDR2 reads YYEKEE (reference sequence). CDR3 size: 14 residues. Trimming took 6 bases from V and 1 from J; bases not matched to a gene: 3. The CDR3 DNA reads as TGTGCCAGCACCAGACAGGGGGCCCAAGAGACCCAGTACTTC. It yields the protein CASTRQGAQETQYF.

This clonotype appeared a single time. The CDR3 loop reads CASSLETAGELFF. For the CDR3, the DNA is TGTGCCAGCAGTCTGGAGACTGCCGGGGAGCTGTTTTTT. This chain connects TRBV12-3 or TRBV12-4 to TRBJ2-2; D is undetermined. Trimming took off 5 bases at V and 6 bases at J, with 10 bases between the two ends. The CDR3 is 13 residues long.

The sample holds a few counts of this clonotype. CDR3 sequence (DNA): TGCGCCAGCAGCTTGGCGGTGGATACACCATACGAGCAGTACTTC. Translating gives CASSLAVDTPYEQYF. The genes are TRBV5-1 and TRBJ2-7; D remains ambiguous. Between the trimmed V and J ends, which lost 0 bases and 4 bases, there was a span of 14 bases. The CDR3 consists of 15 residues. The V gene's germline CDR1 is SGHRS and CDR2 YFSETQ.

This clonotype turned up a few times. J is TRBJ2-1 and V is TRBV20-1; TRBD2 aligns across 10 bases. The DNA end favors TRBJ2-5, so the J call may be wrong. CDR1 DFQATT and CDR2 SNEGSKA come from the germline V gene (reference sequence). This CDR3 comprises 14 residues. The CDR3 region is CSATKRGGRETQYF. For the CDR3, the DNA is TGCAGTGCCACGAAGCGGGGGGGCCGGGAGACCCAGTACTTC.

The table lists this clonotype with a few counts. J is TRBJ2-3 and V is TRBV7-9, with TRBD2 matching over 7 bases. This CDR3 region has 16 residues. Germline trimming cut 5 bases from V and 2 bases from J; bases unmatched to any gene: 10. Germline V gives CDR1 SEHNR, CDR2 FQNEAQ (reference sequence). The chain's CDR3 is CASSPELAEYTDTQYF. The CDR3 nucleotides read TGTGCCAGCAGCCCCGAGCTAGCGGAATACACAGATACGCAGTATTTT.

This clonotype has a handful of counts. The V call is TRBV9, the J call TRBJ2-7; a weak D match, TRBD2 (7 bases). The germline CDR1 and CDR2 sequences are SGDLS and YYNGEE. V gave up 0 bases and J gave up 2 bases, with 12 bases separating them. This CDR3 has 15 amino acids. The CDR3 here is CASSVGAGATYEQYF. The CDR3 region has the DNA TGTGCCAGCAGCGTAGGGGCGGGGGCCACCTACGAGCAGTACTTC.

This chain connects TRBV7-9 to TRBJ2-3, with 11 bases fitting TRBD2. Germline CDR1 and CDR2: SEHNR and FQNEAQ (reference sequence). The length of the CDR3 is 16 residues. As DNA, the CDR3 is TGTGCAGGAGGCCTAGCGGGGGGCAGGAGCACAGATACGCAGTATTTT. Amino acids: CAGGLAGGRSTDTQYF.

This clonotype was counted between two and nine times. The chain has TRBV6-1 and TRBJ1-4; unclear D gene. CDR1 MNHNS and CDR2 SASEGT come from the germline V gene. V gave up 6 bases and J gave up 0 bases, with 11 bases separating them. This CDR3 has 15 amino acids. In DNA form, the CDR3 reads TGTGCCAGCAGCCTTTGGACCACAACTAATGAAAAACTGTTTTTT. Its translation is CASSLWTTTNEKLFF.

The rearrangement uses TRBV29-1 and TRBJ2-5; no reliable D call. The J call may be wrong; the DNA end is better matched by TRBJ2-7. The CDR3 covers 13 residues. Germline CDR1 SQVTM, CDR2 ANQGSEA. The CDR3: CSVVGNMDNEQYF. The CDR3 nucleotides read TGCAGCGTTGTCGGAAATATGGATAACGAGCAGTACTTC.

The gene calls are TRBV6-5 and TRBJ2-7; 9 bases are shared with TRBD1. CDR1 is MNHEY, CDR2 SVGAGI, per germline. V lost 2 bases to trimming and J lost 2 bases; unmatched junction nucleotides: 10. CDR3 length: 17 residues. The CDR3 region is CASSYIAGTGSTYEQYF. The CDR3 DNA reads as TGTGCCAGCAGTTACATCGCCGGGACAGGGTCCACCTACGAGCAGTACTTC.

This clonotype showed up just a few times. The chain employs TRBV5-5 and TRBJ2-7; tentative D call: TRBD1 (5 bases). Germline CDR1 reads SGHKS; CDR2 reads YYEKEE (reference sequence). V was trimmed by 5 bases and J by 7 bases, leaving 19 bases between them. The CDR3 has 14 amino acids. The CDR3 DNA reads as TGTGCCAGCAGGCCCAATACAGGCGGCGGAGAGCAGTACTTC. Protein product: CASRPNTGGGEQYF. The full variable domain, rest sourced from reference TRBV5-5 and TRBJ2-7, is DAGVTQSPTHLIKTRGQQVTLRCSPISGHKSVSWYQQVLGQGPQFIFQYYEKEERGRGNFPDRFSARQFPNYSSELNVNALLLGDSALYLCASRPNTGGGEQYFGPGTRLTVT.

This clonotype was recorded a few times. The gene calls are TRBV7-2 and TRBJ2-2; D unresolved. Trimming cost V 5 bases and J 2 bases, with 15 bases left between them. Germline assignment: CDR1 SGHTA and CDR2 FQGNSA. The CDR3 length is 16 residues. The CDR3 protein is CASSPSPTRNTGELFF. The CDR3 DNA is TGTGCCAGCAGCCCCTCCCCGACACGAAACACCGGGGAGCTGTTTTTT.

The J gene is TRBJ2-7, the V gene TRBV6-2 or TRBV6-3, with D possibly being TRBD1 (5 bases). The germline gives CDR1 MNHEY, CDR2 SVGEGT. Trimming took off 5 bases at V and 6 bases at J, with 17 bases between the two ends. This CDR3 region has 14 residues. The CDR3 nucleotides are TGTGCCAGCAGTATAGCTGCAGGGTTCCGCGAGCAGTACTTC. It is translated as CASSIAAGFREQYF.

This clonotype was counted between two and nine times. CDR3 sequence reads: CASSLGSGRYEQYF. The CDR3 bases are TGCGCCAGCAGCTTGGGTTCAGGGAGGTACGAGCAGTACTTC. The rearrangement uses TRBV5-1 and TRBJ2-7; tentatively, D is TRBD2 (6 bases). Germline values: CDR1 SGHRS, CDR2 YFSETQ. Trimming removed 0 bases from V and 4 bases from J, with 11 bases in between. This CDR3 has 14 residues.

J is TRBJ2-1 and V is TRBV20-1, with TRBD2 identical over 14 bases. The end of the DNA is better explained by TRBJ2-5, so the J call may be wrong. The CDR3 consists of 16 residues. CDR1 is DFQATT, CDR2 SNEGSKA, per germline (reference sequence). The CDR3 protein is CSAPGLAGEMGETQYF. The CDR3 DNA is TGCAGTGCGCCGGGACTAGCGGGGGAGATGGGAGAGACCCAGTACTTC.

The chain carries TRBV6-1 and TRBJ2-7; D may match TRBD1 or TRBD2 (7 bases each). This CDR3 spans 16 amino acids. V was pared by 7 bases and J by 4 bases, with 23 bases between. In germline, CDR1 is MNHNS, CDR2 SASEGT. CDR3 nucleotide sequence: TGTGCCAGCAACCAGTACGTACAGGGGAGGGAGTACGAGCAGTACTTC. As protein: CASNQYVQGREYEQYF.

For the CDR3, the DNA is TGTGCCAGCTCACCACCGGTGTACAATGAGCAGTTCTTC. It translates to CASSPPVYNEQFF. The V and J genes are TRBV18 and TRBJ2-1; D unresolved. Germline loops: CDR1 KGHSH, CDR2 LQKENI. V gave up 0 bases and J gave up 4 bases, with 4 bases separating them. This CDR3 region has 13 residues. The whole variable domain, filled in from reference TRBV18 and TRBJ2-1, reads NAGVMQNPRHLVRRRGQEARLRCSPMKGHSHVYWYRQLPEEGLKFMVYLQKENIIDESGMPKERFSAEFPKEGPSILRIQQVVRGDSAAYFCASSPPVYNEQFFGPGTRLTVL.

This clonotype was counted between two and nine times. The V gene is TRBV6-5, the J gene TRBJ1-5, with 9 bases identical to TRBD1. The CDR3 sequence is 14 residues long. Germline V lookup: CDR1 MNHEY, CDR2 SVGAGI. The ends lost 4 bases at V and 5 bases at J; junction bases unmatched: 3. The CDR3 nucleotides are TGTGCCAGCAGTTCACAGGGGGCAGATCAGCCCCAGCATTTT. It translates to CASSSQGADQPQHF.

This clonotype was recorded a few times. V is TRBV20-1 and J is TRBJ2-2; D call uncertain. The CDR3 runs to 12 residues. Trimming took off 6 bases at V and 7 bases at J, with 12 bases between the two ends. Germline-derived CDR1 and CDR2 are DFQATT and SNEGSKA (reference sequence). The CDR3: CSADAAGGELFF. The CDR3, as DNA: TGCAGTGCCGATGCCGCTGGCGGGGAGCTGTTTTTT.

V gene TRBV5-1 combines with J gene TRBJ2-3; perhaps TRBD1 as D (5 bases). Trimming took 6 bases from V and 5 from J, leaving 10 bases between them. CDR1 and CDR2 (germline): SGHRS, YFSETQ. The CDR3 has 12 amino acids. The DNA for the CDR3 is TGCGCCAGCACGGACATCGGAGATACGCAGTATTTT. Protein: CASTDIGDTQYF.

The rearrangement joins TRBV2 to TRBJ2-5; D is unresolved. The CDR3 is made up of 14 amino acids. Germline CDR1 and CDR2: SNHLY and FYNNEI. The V end lost 3 bases, the J end lost 5 bases, and 13 bases lay between the germline ends. The CDR3 sequence: CASSDDRAVETQYF. CDR3 sequence (DNA): TGTGCCAGCAGTGATGACCGGGCGGTTGAGACCCAGTACTTC.

There are a few counts of this clonotype. V and J are TRBV29-1 and TRBJ1-1, with a possible D match to TRBD1 (5 bases). The CDR3 runs 14 residues. The germline V gene encodes CDR1 SQVTM and CDR2 ANQGSEA. Trimming removed 6 bases at V and 1 base at J, with 15 bases between. CDR3 region: CSVELQGENTEAFF. The CDR3 nucleotides read TGCAGCGTCGAACTCCAGGGTGAGAACACTGAAGCTTTCTTT.

V gene TRBV5-1 combines with J gene TRBJ2-5; 10 positions match TRBD1. CDR3 length: 16 amino acids. Germline V gives CDR1 SGHRS, CDR2 YFSETQ. The trim removed 2 bases at V and 3 bases at J, leaving 7 bases unmatched. CDR3 residues: CASSLLGQGREETQYF. The CDR3 DNA reads as TGCGCCAGCAGCTTACTGGGACAGGGGAGAGAAGAGACCCAGTACTTC. The whole variable domain, filled in from reference TRBV5-1 and TRBJ2-5, reads KAGVTQTPRYLIKTRGQQVTLSCSPISGHRSVSWYQQTPGQGLQFLFEYFSETQRNKGNFPGRFSGRQFSNSRSEMNVSTLELGDSALYLCASSLLGQGREETQYFGPGTRLLVL.

The chain is built from TRBV4-1 and TRBJ1-5; D ambiguous. The CDR3 is 15 amino acids. V lost 0 bases and J lost 1, with 7 bases in between. Germline-derived CDR1 and CDR2 are MGHRA and YSYEKL. The CDR3 region is CASSQETRSNQPQHF. CDR3 sequence (DNA): TGCGCCAGCAGCCAAGAGACCAGGAGCAATCAGCCCCAGCATTTT.